These 25 T cell receptor beta chains came from one sample sequenced in a study of human T cells and chemical hapten exposure (dated by TCRdb to the early 2020s). The meaning of the sample's time point label: pre-sensitization, week 0. The meaning of the sample's treatment or condition label: therapeutic diphenylcyclopropenone sensitization with weekly scalp DPC. Library preparation was by RACE. Sequenced using a NextSeq 500. TCRdb reran the public reads through fastp at Q25 and MiXCR, keeping productive beta chains. Entries are consolidated by CDR3 protein sequence, retaining the most common genes and DNA. For this sample there are more than 250,000 distinct CDR3 sequences; around 7.7% appear just once. Approximately 1.2% of the sample belongs to the ten largest clones. Sequences were derived from whole blood, sampled in connection with sensitization to the hapten diphenylcyclopropenone (DPC). The receptors were gathered from a man between 18 and 35 years old with alopecia areata. Some clones in this sample may be carry-over from other donors' samples.

This clonotype was found a few times. This CDR3 is CATSDPGGASTDTQYF. The CDR3 nucleotides read TGTGCCACCAGTGATCCAGGGGGCGCGTCCACAGATACGCAGTATTTT. The chain couples TRBV24-1 to TRBJ2-3; 8 positions match TRBD1. The CDR3 is 16 amino acids. Germline lookup yields CDR1 KGHDR and CDR2 SFDVKD. The junction had 6 bases not matched to a gene; V was cut back by 3 bases and J by 2 bases.

This clonotype showed up many times. The chain combines TRBV6-6 with TRBJ1-1, with 9 positions matching TRBD1. The CDR3 has 14 residues. V lost 6 bases to trimming and J lost 4 bases; unmatched junction nucleotides: 6. CDR1 and CDR2 (germline): MNHNY, SVGAGI (reference sequence). CDR3 amino acids: CASSETGGVTEAFF. CDR3 DNA: TGTGCCAGCAGCGAAACAGGGGGCGTCACTGAAGCTTTCTTT.

This clonotype appeared many times. V gene TRBV7-2 combines with J gene TRBJ1-6; D gene uncertain. The CDR3 extends over 12 amino acids. From germline, CDR1 is SGHTA and CDR2 FQGNSA. V lost 5 bases, J lost 13 bases, and 12 bases lay in between. CDR3 nucleotides: TGTGCCAGCAGCCGTAGTCCCCGGCCCCTCCACTTT. Translating gives CASSRSPRPLHF.

This clonotype has a handful of counts. The chain couples TRBV2 to TRBJ2-1, with D perhaps given as TRBD1 or TRBD2 (5 bases each). This CDR3 has 14 residues. From germline, CDR1 is SNHLY and CDR2 FYNNEI. Trimming stripped 8 bases from V and 7 bases from J, with 18 bases between. Written as DNA, the CDR3 is TGTGCCAGCGATGATCAGGGACCGCGAAATGAGCAGTTCTTC. It specifies CASDDQGPRNEQFF.

This clonotype has just a few counts. This chain connects TRBV6-2 or TRBV6-3 to TRBJ2-1, with D tentatively TRBD1 (7 bases). CDR1 MNHEY and CDR2 SVGEGT come from the germline V gene. This CDR3 has 17 amino acids. V lost 0 bases, J lost 5 bases, and 17 bases lay in between. DNA for the CDR3: TGTGCCAGCAGTTACTCAGGCAGGGGGGCCTGGGACAATGAGCAGTTCTTC. Translated, it gives CASSYSGRGAWDNEQFF.

The genes are TRBV20-1 and TRBJ2-7; D remains ambiguous. The CDR3 length is 12 residues. The ends were cut back, 4 bases at V and 2 bases at J, with 9 bases in the middle. The V gene's germline CDR1 is DFQATT and CDR2 SNEGSKA (reference sequence). The CDR3 loop is CSAKLAAYEQYF. CDR3 coding DNA: TGCAGTGCTAAGTTGGCAGCCTACGAGCAGTACTTC.

This clonotype was seen a few times. The V and J genes are TRBV6-2 or TRBV6-3 and TRBJ2-1; D not certain. V lost 1 base to trimming and J lost 2 bases, with 6 bases between them. The CDR3 has 14 amino acids. Germline V lookup: CDR1 MNHEY, CDR2 SVGEGT. The CDR3 DNA is TGTGCCAGCAGTTACTTGGCAACCTACAATGAGCAGTTCTTC. Its translation is CASSYLATYNEQFF.

This clonotype was seen more than once but under ten times. V and J are TRBV19 and TRBJ2-1; 8 nucleotides agree with TRBD2. Unmatched junction bases numbered 10, after V lost 4 bases and J lost 8 bases. In germline, CDR1 is LNHDA, CDR2 SQIVND (reference sequence). The CDR3 length is 15 residues. The CDR3 DNA reads as TGTGCCAGTAGTAAGGGGACTAGGTGGTTCGATGAGCAGTTCTTC. It encodes CASSKGTRWFDEQFF. Together with reference TRBV19 and TRBJ2-1, the CDR3 gives the full variable domain: DGGITQSPKYLFRKEGQNVTLSCEQNLNHDAMYWYRQDPGQGLRLIYYSQIVNDFQKGDIAEGYSVSREKKESFPLTVTSAQKNPTAFYLCASSKGTRWFDEQFFGPGTRLTVL.

The V call is TRBV28, the J call TRBJ1-5; D possibly corresponds to TRBD1 (5 bases). Trimming removed 9 bases at V and 3 bases at J, with 12 bases between. Germline CDR1 MDHEN, CDR2 SYDVKM. The CDR3 spans 13 residues. DNA for the CDR3: TGTGCCAGTAGGGGCAGCCTCAATCAGCCCCAGCATTTT. It is translated as CASRGSLNQPQHF.

The chain carries TRBV25-1 and TRBJ2-1; weak D call: TRBD2 (5 bases). Trimming removed 3 bases at V and 7 bases at J, with 16 bases between. Per germline, CDR1 MGHDK and CDR2 SYGVNS. CDR3 length: 15 residues. The DNA for the CDR3 is TGTGCCAGCAGTGATTATCGTACCCCGGGGAATGAGCAGTTCTTC. Translated: CASSDYRTPGNEQFF.

The J gene is TRBJ2-4, the V gene TRBV7-2; TRBD2 aligns across 13 bases. The CDR3 has 18 amino acids. Per germline, CDR1 SGHTA and CDR2 FQGNSA. Trimming cost V 4 bases and J 0 bases; bases outside gene matches: 6. DNA for the CDR3: TGTGCCAGCAGCTGGGGACTAGCGGGGACTCTAGCCAAAAACATTCAGTACTTC. The encoded protein is CASSWGLAGTLAKNIQYF.

This clonotype occurred a few times. The chain combines TRBV20-1 with TRBJ1-6, with 7 bases fitting TRBD1. In germline, CDR1 is DFQATT, CDR2 SNEGSKA (reference sequence). V was clipped by 1 base and J by 5 bases; unmatched bases: 2. The CDR3 has 14 residues. The chain's CDR3 is CSARAGQDNSPLHF. The CDR3 region has the DNA TGCAGTGCTAGAGCTGGACAGGATAATTCACCCCTCCACTTT.

This clonotype was seen a handful of times. V gene TRBV6-2 or TRBV6-3 combines with J gene TRBJ1-2; 7 bases are shared with TRBD1. Per the germline V gene, CDR1 is MNHEY and CDR2 is SVGEGT. V was pared by 8 bases and J by 2 bases, with 8 bases of the junction left unmatched. This CDR3 is 14 amino acids long. CDR3 coding DNA: TGTGCCAGCCGGTCCCAGGGGGGGAACTATGGCTACACCTTC. This translates into CASRSQGGNYGYTF.

This clonotype has just a few counts. The chain couples TRBV6-6 to TRBJ1-2; D may be TRBD1 (5 bases). Trimming took 6 bases from V and 5 from J, leaving 16 bases between them. Germline CDR1 and CDR2: MNHNY and SVGAGI (reference sequence). CDR3 size: 14 residues. The CDR3 DNA is TGTGCCAGCAGAATGGGGACCGCAATTTATGGCTACACCTTC. Translated: CASRMGTAIYGYTF.

This clonotype was seen at least ten times. The chain uses TRBV7-9 and TRBJ1-6, with no clear D. The CDR3 has 14 amino acids. V lost 3 bases and J lost 5, with 8 bases in between. Germline CDR1 SEHNR, CDR2 FQNEAQ (reference sequence). The CDR3 reads CASSFGSDNSPLHF. CDR3 coding DNA: TGTGCCAGCAGCTTTGGTTCCGATAATTCACCCCTCCACTTT.

This clonotype came up a few times. The CDR3 sequence is CASSLVVGQETQYF. CDR3 DNA sequence: TGTGCCAGCAGCTTAGTTGTCGGCCAAGAGACCCAGTACTTC. V is TRBV7-8 and J is TRBJ2-5; D ambiguous. Trimming shortened V by 1 base and J by 1 base, and 7 bases separated the two germline ends. This CDR3 is 14 amino acids long. Germline V gene sequence: CDR1 SGHVS, CDR2 FQNEAQ.

This clonotype showed up just a few times. The chain has TRBV7-2 and TRBJ1-5, with D hard to call. The CDR3 totals 16 residues. Trimming took 5 bases from V and 9 from J, leaving 23 bases between them. CDR1 is SGHTA, CDR2 FQGNSA, per germline. CDR3 DNA: TGTGCCAGCAGCCCACCGATGGACGGCTACGTTATGCCCCAGCATTTT. Protein product: CASSPPMDGYVMPQHF. The full variable domain, with the rest looked up from reference TRBV7-2 and TRBJ1-5, is GAGVSQSPSNKVTEKGKDVELRCDPISGHTALYWYRQSLGQGLEFLIYFQGNSAPDKSGLPSDRFSAERTGGSVSTLTIQRTQQEDSAVYLCASSPPMDGYVMPQHFGDGTRLSIL.

This clonotype showed up just a few times. The chain joins TRBV10-1 to TRBJ2-1, with 10 bases aligning to TRBD1. This CDR3 has 21 amino acids. Germline V CDR1 and CDR2: WNHNN, SYGVQD (reference sequence). The V gene end was trimmed by 6 bases and the J gene end by 0 bases; junction bases not matched to a gene: 20. CDR3 sequence: CASSPGLFRDRGRTSYNEQFF. CDR3 DNA sequence: TGCGCCAGCAGCCCAGGGTTATTCCGGGACAGGGGCCGCACCTCCTACAATGAGCAGTTCTTC.

The CDR3 reads CASSRGLSNEKLFF. The CDR3 DNA is TGTGCCAGCAGCCGGGGCCTATCGAACGAAAAACTGTTTTTT. This sequence joins TRBV7-2 and TRBJ1-4; possibly TRBD1 for D (5 bases). V gave up 5 bases and J gave up 8 bases, with 15 bases separating them. The CDR3 runs to 14 residues. Per germline, CDR1 SGHTA and CDR2 FQGNSA.

This clonotype was observed a handful of times. The rearrangement joins TRBV5-1 to TRBJ2-7; TRBD1 aligns across 8 bases. The CDR3 has 14 residues. V shed 4 bases and J 6 bases; nucleotides not matched to a gene: 9. The germline V gene has CDR1 SGHRS and CDR2 YFSETQ. In DNA form, the CDR3 reads TGCGCCAGCAGCCTCGACAGGGGAATAGGCGAGCAGTACGTC. It is translated as CASSLDRGIGEQYV.

A few counts support this clonotype. The rearrangement uses TRBV12-3 or TRBV12-4 and TRBJ2-7; 7 nucleotides agree with TRBD1. V shed 6 bases, J shed 4 bases, and the junction held 6 bases outside the gene matches. This CDR3 comprises 13 residues. This CDR3 reads CASRENRGYEQYF. The CDR3 coding sequence is TGTGCCAGCAGAGAGAACAGGGGTTACGAGCAGTACTTC.

This clonotype has more than one count but fewer than ten. The chain recombines TRBV20-1 with TRBJ1-1; weak D call: TRBD1 (5 bases). Trimming took 2 bases from V and 5 from J, leaving 12 bases between them. The CDR3 length is 13 residues. In germline, CDR1 is DFQATT, CDR2 SNEGSKA (reference sequence). Here the CDR3 reads CSARRGPWTEAFF. Written as DNA, the CDR3 is TGCAGTGCTAGACGGGGCCCGTGGACTGAAGCTTTCTTT.

This clonotype was seen ten or more times. The chain employs TRBV4-2 and TRBJ1-2, with a weak D call TRBD1 (5 bases). V gave up 1 base and J gave up 4 bases, with 10 bases separating them. The length of the CDR3 is 14 residues. CDR1 is LGHNA, CDR2 YNFKEQ, per germline. Here the CDR3 reads CASSQAQGGYGYTF. In nucleotides, the CDR3 is TGTGCCAGCAGCCAAGCGCAGGGAGGCTATGGCTACACCTTC.

This clonotype appeared many times. The chain is built from TRBV10-3 and TRBJ2-7; 7 nucleotides align to TRBD1. The V segment lost 3 bases and the J segment 4 bases; nucleotides outside the gene matches: 6. The CDR3 is 14 residues long. Germline V gene data show CDR1 as ENHRY and CDR2 as SYGVKD. The CDR3 protein is CAISEGGQFYEQYV. CDR3 nucleotide sequence: TGTGCCATCAGTGAAGGGGGACAGTTTTACGAGCAGTACGTC.

This clonotype has at least ten counts. The chain carries TRBV20-1 and TRBJ2-7; 9 bases fit TRBD1. This CDR3 spans 14 amino acids. Looked up from germline, CDR1 is DFQATT and CDR2 is SNEGSKA (reference sequence). V lost 0 bases to trimming and J lost 4 bases; unmatched junction nucleotides: 4. The CDR3 nucleotides read TGCAGTGCTAGAGATCTCGACAGGGGGTACGAGCAGTACTTC. Translating gives CSARDLDRGYEQYF.